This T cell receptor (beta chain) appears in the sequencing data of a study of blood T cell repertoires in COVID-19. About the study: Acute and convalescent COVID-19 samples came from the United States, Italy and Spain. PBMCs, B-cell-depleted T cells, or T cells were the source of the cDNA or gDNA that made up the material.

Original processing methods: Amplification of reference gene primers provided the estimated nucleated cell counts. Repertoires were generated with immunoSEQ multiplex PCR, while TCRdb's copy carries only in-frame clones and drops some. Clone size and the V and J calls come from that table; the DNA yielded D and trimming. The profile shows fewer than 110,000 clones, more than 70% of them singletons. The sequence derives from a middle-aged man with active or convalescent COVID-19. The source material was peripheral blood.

CDR3 sequence (DNA): TGTGCCAGCAGTTTAACAGGGGGGAGCTCCTACGAGCAGTACTTC. Amino acids: CASSLTGGSSYEQYF. The chain combines TRBV7-6 with TRBJ2-7, with 8 bases that match TRBD1. V lost 6 bases, J lost 0 bases, and 7 bases stayed unmatched. Germline V gene data show CDR1 as SGHVS and CDR2 as FNYEAQ. CDR3 length: 15 residues.